The 26 T cell receptor beta chains in this list originate from one sample, sequenced in a study of T cell responses to AZD1222 COVID-19 vaccine. Sequenced by immunoSEQ multiplex PCR; TCRdb stores in-frame clones only, minus some. The data show around 210,000 clones, around 94% seen once. The starting material was peripheral blood, obtained 28 days after the second dose of the MenACWY control vaccine. Every receptor here comes from an adult who received the MenACWY meningococcal vaccine as a control.

This rearrangement joins TRBV9 to TRBJ2-2, with D perhaps matching TRBD2 (5 bases). This CDR3 has 15 amino acids. Germline CDR1 SGDLS, CDR2 YYNGEE. V was pared by 2 bases and J by 5 bases, with 13 bases between. For the CDR3, the DNA is TGTGCCAGCAGCGTGGGCCTAGCTTGGACCGGGGAGCTGTTTTTT. Encoded protein: CASSVGLAWTGELFF.

This chain uses TRBV24-1 with TRBJ2-1; no clear D gene. Between the trimmed V and J ends, which lost 0 bases and 6 bases, there was a span of 8 bases. There are 14 residues in the CDR3. The germline CDR1 and CDR2 sequences are KGHDR and SFDVKD. The CDR3 DNA reads as TGTGCCACCAGTGATTTGGCGTTACCCAATGAGCAGTTCTTC. Amino acid sequence: CATSDLALPNEQFF.

V and J are TRBV5-4 and TRBJ2-3; D is uncertain. Per germline, CDR1 SGHNT and CDR2 YYREEE (reference sequence). The V gene lost 4 bases and the J gene lost 5 bases, with 14 bases spanning the gap. This CDR3 region has 14 residues. CDR3 amino acids: CASSPPRPGDTQYF. The DNA of the CDR3 is TGTGCCAGCAGCCCACCCAGACCCGGAGATACGCAGTATTTT.

The chain couples TRBV28 to TRBJ2-1; the match to TRBD1 covers 10 bases. This CDR3 has 14 amino acids. Germline loops: CDR1 MDHEN, CDR2 SYDVKM. V trimming: 7 bases; J trimming: 5 bases; junction bases outside the gene matches: 5. Here the CDR3 DNA reads TGTGCCAGCATGATGGGGACAGGGGACAATGAGCAGTTCTTC. This encodes CASMMGTGDNEQFF.

The chain is built from TRBV6-5 and TRBJ2-1; D is undetermined. V was clipped by 0 bases and J by 8 bases, with 5 bases between them. Germline V gene lookup returns CDR1 MNHEY and CDR2 SVGAGI. The CDR3 length is 12 residues. The CDR3 spells CASSYSWDEQFF. The DNA of the CDR3 is TGTGCCAGCAGTTACTCATGGGATGAGCAGTTCTTC.

V gene TRBV7-2 combines with J gene TRBJ1-2; D not resolved. Between the trimmed V and J ends, which lost 6 bases and 5 bases, there was a span of 10 bases. Germline CDR1 is SGHTA and CDR2 is FQGNSA. This CDR3 comprises 12 residues. The CDR3 here is CASRARGYGYTF. The CDR3 DNA is TGTGCCAGCAGGGCACGAGGGTATGGCTACACCTTC.

The chain links TRBV2 to TRBJ1-1; 7 nucleotides line up with TRBD1. The germline gives CDR1 SNHLY, CDR2 FYNNEI. This CDR3 spans 14 amino acids. V lost 6 bases and J lost 5; bases outside the gene matches: 9. The CDR3, as DNA: TGTGCCAGCAGGGACAGGTATGGCCCAACTGAAGCTTTCTTT. Encoded protein: CASRDRYGPTEAFF. Full variable domain (remainder filled in from reference TRBV2 and TRBJ1-1): EPEVTQTPSHQVTQMGQEVILRCVPISNHLYFYWYRQILGQKVEFLVSFYNNEISEKSEIFDDQFSVERPDGSNFTLKIRSTKLEDSAMYFCASRDRYGPTEAFFGQGTRLTVV.

The chain couples TRBV27 to TRBJ2-7; D is perhaps TRBD2 (5 bases). Trimming removed 3 bases from V and 1 base from J, with 13 bases in between. The CDR3 runs to 15 residues. Germline lookup yields CDR1 MNHEY and CDR2 SMNVEV (reference sequence). The CDR3 reads CASSFTRVSSYEQYF. In nucleotides, the CDR3 is TGTGCCAGCAGTTTTACGAGGGTATCGTCCTACGAGCAGTACTTC.

J is TRBJ1-4 and V is TRBV6-5; D unresolved. V was cut by 6 bases and J by 0 bases, with 8 bases left in between. The length of the CDR3 is 14 residues. CDR1 and CDR2 from the germline V gene are MNHEY and SVGAGI. The CDR3 here is CASRPSATNEKLFF. DNA for the CDR3: TGTGCCAGCAGACCGTCTGCAACTAATGAAAAACTGTTTTTT.

This chain connects TRBV29-1 to TRBJ1-1; 7 bases fit TRBD1. Germline CDR1 reads SQVTM; CDR2 reads ANQGSEA. The CDR3 totals 13 residues. V was pared by 4 bases and J by 1 base, with 3 bases of the junction left unmatched. The CDR3 nucleotides read TGCAGCGTTGTAGGGGGCGAGAACACTGAAGCTTTCTTT. Its translation: CSVVGGENTEAFF.

V and J are TRBV19 and TRBJ2-3; 10 nucleotides align to TRBD2. Trimming cost V 7 bases and J 2 bases; bases outside gene matches: 9. The CDR3 runs to 16 residues. Germline CDR1 and CDR2: LNHDA and SQIVND (reference sequence). The CDR3 DNA is TGTGCCAGTAAACCCTACGGACTAGCGGTCACAGATACGCAGTATTTT. It specifies CASKPYGLAVTDTQYF. Complete variable domain (other parts from reference TRBV19 and TRBJ2-3): DGGITQSPKYLFRKEGQNVTLSCEQNLNHDAMYWYRQDPGQGLRLIYYSQIVNDFQKGDIAEGYSVSREKKESFPLTVTSAQKNPTAFYLCASKPYGLAVTDTQYFGPGTRLTVL.

This clone was detected a few times. The rearrangement joins TRBV7-2 to TRBJ2-4, with 7 bases matching TRBD1. Germline values: CDR1 SGHTA, CDR2 FQGNSA. This CDR3 has 14 residues. V shed 3 bases, J shed 6 bases, and the junction held 5 bases outside the gene matches. CDR3 in amino acids: CASSFTGAGNIQYF. The CDR3 DNA sequence: TGTGCCAGCAGCTTCACAGGGGCGGGAAACATTCAGTACTTC.

V gene TRBV30 combines with J gene TRBJ1-1; possibly TRBD1 for D (5 bases). This CDR3 region has 13 residues. CDR1 GTSNPN and CDR2 SVGIG come from the germline V gene (reference sequence). With 7 bases removed from V and 0 bases from J, the gap between germline ends came to 12 bases. The DNA of the CDR3 is TGTGCCTCCCTGGGGGGAATGAACACTGAAGCTTTCTTT. Protein: CASLGGMNTEAFF.

This chain links TRBV10-3 with TRBJ1-4; D gene uncertain. Between the trimmed V and J ends, which lost 0 bases and 6 bases, there was a span of 8 bases. The CDR3 is 14 residues long. Germline V gene data show CDR1 as ENHRY and CDR2 as SYGVKD. Here the CDR3 DNA reads TGTGCCATCAGTGAGTCGCTGTGGGATGAAAAACTGTTTTTT. Amino acids: CAISESLWDEKLFF.

The rearrangement links TRBV5-6 to TRBJ2-1; D is uncertain. The CDR3 runs to 12 residues. Trimming cost V 0 bases and J 7 bases, with 5 bases left between them. From germline, CDR1 is SGHDT and CDR2 YYEEEE. CDR3 amino acids: CASSLGGNEQFF. The DNA for the CDR3 is TGTGCCAGCAGCTTGGGGGGAAATGAGCAGTTCTTC.

The CDR3 DNA reads as TGCGCCAGCAGCTCTCGCACAGGGCAAGATACGCAGTATTTT. This encodes CASSSRTGQDTQYF. The rearrangement links TRBV4-3 to TRBJ2-3; tentative D call: TRBD1 (6 bases). This CDR3 is built from 14 residues. The V end was cut by 5 bases, the J end by 5 bases, with 14 bases between. CDR1 LGHNA and CDR2 YSLEER come from the germline V gene.

The gene calls are TRBV2 and TRBJ1-1, with D perhaps matching TRBD1 (5 bases). The CDR3 extends over 14 amino acids. Trimming stripped 1 base from V and 3 bases from J, with 9 bases between. CDR1 is SNHLY, CDR2 FYNNEI, per germline. The CDR3 sequence: CASSEGGGYTEAFF. The CDR3 DNA follows: TGTGCCAGCAGTGAAGGGGGGGGATACACTGAAGCTTTCTTT.

This rearrangement joins TRBV7-9 to TRBJ1-3; D is possibly TRBD1 (5 bases). V was trimmed by 5 bases and J by 0 bases, leaving 11 bases between them. CDR1 and CDR2 from the germline V gene are SEHNR and FQNEAQ (reference sequence). This CDR3 spans 15 amino acids. The CDR3 nucleotides are TGTGCCAGCAGCCTAGGGACCAGCTCTGGAAACACCATATATTTT. Encoded protein: CASSLGTSSGNTIYF.

J is TRBJ2-5 and V is TRBV6-2 or TRBV6-3; a possible D gene is TRBD1 (5 bases). The V end was cut by 6 bases, the J end by 8 bases, with 10 bases between. This CDR3 contains 11 residues. Germline V gene lookup returns CDR1 MNHEY and CDR2 SVGEGT. DNA for the CDR3: TGTGCCAGCAGCCCCCAGGGAACCCAGTACTTC. Encoded protein: CASSPQGTQYF.

J is TRBJ2-3 and V is TRBV2; D gene uncertain. CDR3 length: 14 amino acids. Germline V gene lookup returns CDR1 SNHLY and CDR2 FYNNEI. With 1 base removed from V and 2 bases from J, the gap between germline ends came to 7 bases. Here the CDR3 DNA reads TGTGCCAGCAGTGAAGACCAGCACACAGATACGCAGTATTTT. It codes for CASSEDQHTDTQYF.

V is TRBV2 and J is TRBJ1-6; D uncertain. The CDR3 is 16 residues long. V was clipped by 3 bases and J by 0 bases, with 9 bases between them. Per the germline V gene, CDR1 is SNHLY and CDR2 is FYNNEI. CDR3 protein: CASSDSQSSYNSPLHF. The CDR3 bases are TGTGCCAGCAGTGATAGTCAGAGCTCCTATAATTCACCCCTCCACTTT.

The gene calls are TRBV4-2 and TRBJ2-7; D call uncertain. CDR3 length: 15 amino acids. Trimming took 1 base from V and 0 from J, leaving 10 bases between them. Germline V CDR1 and CDR2: LGHNA, YNFKEQ. CDR3 nucleotides: TGTGCCAGCAGCCAAGCAGCTGAGAGCTCCTACGAGCAGTACTTC. It specifies CASSQAAESSYEQYF.

J is TRBJ1-2 and V is TRBV6-5, with 7 bases fitting TRBD1. CDR3 length: 13 residues. J gave up 6 bases and V 10 bases, and 11 bases lay outside the gene matches. Germline-derived CDR1 and CDR2 are MNHEY and SVGAGI. CDR3 sequence (DNA): TGTGCCATCCGGTTACAGGGGAGTGATGGCTACACCTTC. Encoded protein: CAIRLQGSDGYTF.

This clone appeared a single time. The chain combines TRBV6-2 or TRBV6-3 with TRBJ1-4, with D perhaps matching TRBD1 (5 bases). V was shortened by 0 bases and J by 13 bases, with 15 bases between the two germline ends. CDR1 and CDR2 from the germline V gene are MNHEY and SVGEGT. The CDR3 is 14 amino acids. CDR3: CASSYSYGGGRLFF. CDR3 bases: TGTGCCAGCAGTTACTCCTACGGCGGGGGGAGACTGTTTTTT.

The chain carries TRBV27 and TRBJ2-7; no clear D. In germline, CDR1 is MNHEY, CDR2 SMNVEV (reference sequence). This CDR3 has 11 amino acids. Trimming pared 4 bases from V and 6 bases from J, leaving 7 bases between. The CDR3 DNA sequence: TGTGCCAGCAGTTATTTGTCCGAGCAGTACTTC. This sequence encodes CASSYLSEQYF.

This chain links TRBV29-1 with TRBJ2-7; 8 positions agree with TRBD1. The germline V gene encodes CDR1 SQVTM and CDR2 ANQGSEA. The J segment lost 7 bases and the V segment lost 7 bases, leaving 12 bases of the junction unmatched. The CDR3 consists of 13 residues. The CDR3 sequence: CSATEGTGPEQYF. In DNA, the CDR3 is TGCAGCGCTACGGAGGGGACAGGACCAGAGCAGTACTTC.